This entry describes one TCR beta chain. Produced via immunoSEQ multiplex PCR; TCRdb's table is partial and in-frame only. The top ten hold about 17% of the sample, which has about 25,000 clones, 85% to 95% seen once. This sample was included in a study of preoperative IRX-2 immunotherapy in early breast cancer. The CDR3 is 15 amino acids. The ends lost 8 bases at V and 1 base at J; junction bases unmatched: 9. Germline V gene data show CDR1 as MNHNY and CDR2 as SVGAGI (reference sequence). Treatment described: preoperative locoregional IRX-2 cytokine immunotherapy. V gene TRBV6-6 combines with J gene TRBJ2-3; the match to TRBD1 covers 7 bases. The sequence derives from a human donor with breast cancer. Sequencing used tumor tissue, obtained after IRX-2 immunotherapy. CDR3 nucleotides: TGTGCCAGCTCTTACATAGGGGGCGGCACAGATACGCAGTATTTT. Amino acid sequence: CASSYIGGGTDTQYF.